The clone carrying this TCR beta chain occurred a few times. Its antigen remains unidentified. Expressed TCRB transcripts were sequenced because the entire RNA isolate underwent reverse transcription. Clones were sequenced by immunoSEQ multiplex PCR, and TCRdb holds only the in-frame ones, with some missing. The sample lists over 300,000 clones, around 9.7% occurring once. The data were obtained in a study of beta chain features in type 1 diabetes. Study context: Sorted cells from all samples, numbering about 99,000,000, were examined.

This CDR3 region has 16 residues. With V trimmed by 4 bases and J by 5 bases, 13 bases remained unmatched. The V gene's germline CDR1 is SGHTA and CDR2 FQGNSA. Points from the study as a whole: Moderate but significant shortening of TCRB CDR3s was recorded in all four CD4+ subsets from Type 1 diabetes patients. Individuals with type 1 diabetes displayed fewer insertions and more deletions at VDJ junctions. Equally in patients and controls, PCR might preferentially amplify shorter templates. TCRB repertoires of naive, central memory and Treg cells appeared more similar among patients than among healthy donors.

Sequencing was done on a sample of central memory CD4+ T cells from blood. The rearrangement joins TRBV7-2 to TRBJ1-1; 7 nucleotides line up with TRBD1. The sequence came from a man younger than 45 with type 1 diabetes. CDR3 residues: CASSSGDRGGHTEAFF. The CDR3 region has the DNA TGTGCCAGCAGCTCCGGGGACAGAGGGGGTCATACTGAAGCTTTCTTT.